This T cell receptor (beta chain) was captured by sequencing in a study of shared clonotypes between healthy human individuals. In germline, CDR1 is SGHAT, CDR2 FQNNGV. Trimming took off 5 bases at V and 9 bases at J, with 14 bases between the two ends. The CDR3 runs to 13 residues. Sorted-subset replicate PCR reactions were performed with around 200 ng DNA, corresponding to tens of thousands of T cell genomes. Here immunoSEQ multiplex PCR was the method, and the copy in TCRdb shows in-frame clones only, minus some. This table has about 2.4 million clones, roughly 93% appearing once. The rearrangement joins TRBV11-2 to TRBJ1-5, with D possibly matching TRBD1 (6 bases). The clonotype was recovered from a man between 18 and 29 years old in good health. Some clones in this sample may be carry-over from other donors' samples. The sample was naive CD4+ T cells from PBMCs. Subset denoted: CD45RA+ positively selected. CDR3 protein: CASSPGQRGPQHF. CDR3 sequence (DNA): TGTGCCAGCAGCCCTGGACAGAGGGGGCCCCAGCATTTT. Filled out from reference TRBV11-2 and TRBJ1-5, the complete variable domain reads EAGVAQSPRYKIIEKRQSVAFWCNPISGHATLYWYQQILGQGPKLLIQFQNNGVVDDSQLPKDRFSAERLKGVDSTLKIQPAKLEDSAVYLCASSPGQRGPQHFGDGTRLSIL.